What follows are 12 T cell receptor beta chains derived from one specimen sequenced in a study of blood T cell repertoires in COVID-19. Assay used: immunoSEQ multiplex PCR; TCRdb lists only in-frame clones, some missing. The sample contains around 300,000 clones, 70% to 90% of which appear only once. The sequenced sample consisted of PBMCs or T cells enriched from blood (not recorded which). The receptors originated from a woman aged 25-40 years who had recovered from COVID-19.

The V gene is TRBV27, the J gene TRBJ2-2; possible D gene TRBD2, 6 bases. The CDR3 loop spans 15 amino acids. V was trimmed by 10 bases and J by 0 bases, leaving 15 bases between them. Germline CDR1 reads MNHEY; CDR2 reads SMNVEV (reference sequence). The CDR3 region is CATRGGASNTGELFF. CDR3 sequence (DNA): TGTGCCACCCGGGGAGGAGCGTCGAACACCGGGGAGCTGTTTTTT.

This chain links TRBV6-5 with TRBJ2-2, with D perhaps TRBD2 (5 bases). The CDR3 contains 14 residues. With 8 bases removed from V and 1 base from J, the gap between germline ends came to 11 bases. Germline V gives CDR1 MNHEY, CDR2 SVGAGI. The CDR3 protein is CASAVAGNTGELFF. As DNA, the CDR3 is TGTGCCAGCGCCGTGGCGGGGAACACCGGGGAGCTGTTTTTT.

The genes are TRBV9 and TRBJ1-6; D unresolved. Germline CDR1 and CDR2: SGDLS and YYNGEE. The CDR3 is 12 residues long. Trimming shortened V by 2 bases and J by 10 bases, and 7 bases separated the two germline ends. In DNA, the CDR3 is TGTGCCAGCAGCGTTTCGGGGTCACCCCTCCACTTT. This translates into CASSVSGSPLHF.

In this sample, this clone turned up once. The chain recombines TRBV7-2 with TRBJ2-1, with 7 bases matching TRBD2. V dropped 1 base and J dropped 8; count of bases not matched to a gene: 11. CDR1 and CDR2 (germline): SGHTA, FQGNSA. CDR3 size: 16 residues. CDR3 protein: CASSLGNDGGTYEQFF. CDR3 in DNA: TGTGCCAGCAGCTTAGGAAACGACGGGGGGACCTATGAGCAGTTCTTC.

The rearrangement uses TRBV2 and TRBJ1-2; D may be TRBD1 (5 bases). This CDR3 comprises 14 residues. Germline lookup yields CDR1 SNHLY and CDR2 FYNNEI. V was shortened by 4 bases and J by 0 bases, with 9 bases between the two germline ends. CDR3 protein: CASSVDSSNYGYTF. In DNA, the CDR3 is TGTGCCAGCAGTGTCGACAGTTCTAACTATGGCTACACCTTC.

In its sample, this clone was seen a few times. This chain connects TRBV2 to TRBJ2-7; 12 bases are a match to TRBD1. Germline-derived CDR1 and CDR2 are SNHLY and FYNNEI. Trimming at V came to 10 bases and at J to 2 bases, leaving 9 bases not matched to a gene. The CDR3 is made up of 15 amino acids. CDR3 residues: CATRLGTGGTYEQYF. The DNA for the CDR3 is TGTGCCACCCGTTTAGGGACAGGGGGCACCTACGAGCAGTACTTC.

DNA of the CDR3: TGTGCCAGCAGCTACCTCGAGGGTACGAATTCACCCCTCCACTTT. Encoded protein: CASSYLEGTNSPLHF. The rearrangement links TRBV27 to TRBJ1-6; D not certain. The CDR3 has 15 amino acids. V was shortened by 6 bases and J by 7 bases, with 16 bases between the two germline ends. CDR1 is MNHEY and CDR2 is SMNVEV in the germline V gene (reference sequence).

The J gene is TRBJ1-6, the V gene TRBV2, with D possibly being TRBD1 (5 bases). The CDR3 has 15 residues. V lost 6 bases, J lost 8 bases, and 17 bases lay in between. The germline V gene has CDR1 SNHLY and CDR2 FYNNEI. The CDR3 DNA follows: TGTGCCAGCAGCGGGACTTCAGGGTTGGATTCACCCCTCCACTTT. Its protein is CASSGTSGLDSPLHF.

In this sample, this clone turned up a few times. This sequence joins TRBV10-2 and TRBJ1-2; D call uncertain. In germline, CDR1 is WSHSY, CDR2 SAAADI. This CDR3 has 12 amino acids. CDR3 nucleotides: TGCTCTGACCACAGAGCTAACTATGGCTACACCTTC. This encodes CSDHRANYGYTF.

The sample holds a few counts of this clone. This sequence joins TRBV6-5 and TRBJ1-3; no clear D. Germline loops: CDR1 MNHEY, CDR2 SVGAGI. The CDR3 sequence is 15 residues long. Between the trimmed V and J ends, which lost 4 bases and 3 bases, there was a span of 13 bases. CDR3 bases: TGTGCCAGCAGTTTTCGTCGGTTTGATGGAAACACCATATATTTT. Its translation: CASSFRRFDGNTIYF.

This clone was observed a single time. The CDR3 DNA is TGTGCCAGCAGCCTAGCTTCAGATACGCAGTATTTT. It codes for CASSLASDTQYF. The V gene is TRBV12-3 or TRBV12-4, the J gene TRBJ2-3; D possibly corresponds to TRBD2 (5 bases). The CDR3 loop spans 12 amino acids. V dropped 6 bases and J dropped 4 bases, with 8 bases sitting between them.

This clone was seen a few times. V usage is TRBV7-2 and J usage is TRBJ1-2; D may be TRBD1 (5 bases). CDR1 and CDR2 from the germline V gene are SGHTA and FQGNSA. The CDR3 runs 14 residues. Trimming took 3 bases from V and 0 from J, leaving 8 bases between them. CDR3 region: CASSLGGSNYGYTF. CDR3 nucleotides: TGTGCCAGCAGCTTGGGGGGTTCTAACTATGGCTACACCTTC.